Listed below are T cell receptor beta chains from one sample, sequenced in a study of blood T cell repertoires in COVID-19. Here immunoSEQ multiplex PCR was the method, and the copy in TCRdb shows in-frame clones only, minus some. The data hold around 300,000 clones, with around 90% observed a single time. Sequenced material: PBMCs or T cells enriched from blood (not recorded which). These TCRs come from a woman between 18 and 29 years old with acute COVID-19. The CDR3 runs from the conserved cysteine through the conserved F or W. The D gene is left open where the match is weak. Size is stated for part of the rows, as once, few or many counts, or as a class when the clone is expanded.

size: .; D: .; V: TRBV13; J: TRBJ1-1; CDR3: CASSSQGFLNTEAFF; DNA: TGTGCCAGCAGCTCCCAGGGTTTCCTGAACACTGAAGCTTTCTTT
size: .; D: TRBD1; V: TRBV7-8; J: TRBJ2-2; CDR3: CASSLGQGDTGELFF; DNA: TGTGCCAGCAGCCTTGGACAGGGAGACACCGGGGAGCTGTTTTTT
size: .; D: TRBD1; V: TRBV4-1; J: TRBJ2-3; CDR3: CASSQVGQGRYTDTQYF; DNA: TGCGCCAGCAGCCAAGTCGGACAGGGGCGATACACAGATACGCAGTATTTT
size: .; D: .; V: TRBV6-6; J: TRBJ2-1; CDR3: CASTITEGGTDEQFF; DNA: TGTGCCAGCACCATTACCGAAGGGGGTACGGATGAGCAGTTCTTC
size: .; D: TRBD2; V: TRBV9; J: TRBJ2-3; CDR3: CASSTSGSTDTQYF; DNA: TGTGCCAGTTCTACTAGCGGGAGCACAGATACGCAGTATTTT
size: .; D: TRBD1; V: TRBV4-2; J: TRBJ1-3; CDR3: CASSQIDRVKGNTIYF; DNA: TGTGCCAGCAGCCAAATTGACAGGGTGAAAGGAAACACCATATATTTT
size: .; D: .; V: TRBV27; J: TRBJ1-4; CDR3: CASSYLGAGAEKLFF; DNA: TGTGCCAGCAGTTACCTAGGGGCAGGGGCCGAAAAACTGTTTTTT
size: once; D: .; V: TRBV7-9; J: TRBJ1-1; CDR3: CASSLADSLAEAFF; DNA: TGTGCCAGCAGCTTAGCGGACAGTCTTGCTGAAGCTTTCTTT
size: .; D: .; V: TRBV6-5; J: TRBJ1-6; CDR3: CASSPQWSSSSPLHF; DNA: TGTGCCAGCAGTCCCCAGTGGTCATCATCCTCACCCCTCCACTTT
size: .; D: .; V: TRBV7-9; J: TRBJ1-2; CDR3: CASSLGGRTLGYTF; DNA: TGTGCCAGCAGCTTAGGTGGGCGCACGCTGGGCTACACCTTC
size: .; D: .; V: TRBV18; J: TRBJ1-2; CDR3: CASSPPSRGSYGYTF; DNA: TGTGCCAGCTCACCACCGTCAAGGGGGTCTTATGGCTACACCTTC
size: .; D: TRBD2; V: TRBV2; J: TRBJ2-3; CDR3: CASIRTSVTDTQYF; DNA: TGTGCCAGCATCAGGACTAGCGTCACAGATACGCAGTATTTT
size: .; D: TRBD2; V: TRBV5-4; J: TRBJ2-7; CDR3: CASSLGIAGGPYEQYF; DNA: TGTGCCAGCAGCTTGGGAATAGCGGGAGGTCCCTACGAGCAGTACTTC
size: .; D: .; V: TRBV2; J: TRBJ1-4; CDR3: CASSRTDPTEKLFF; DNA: TGTGCCAGCAGTAGGACAGACCCTACTGAAAAACTGTTTTTT
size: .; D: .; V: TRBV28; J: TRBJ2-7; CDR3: CASSLRWEASYEQYF; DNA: TGTGCCAGCAGTTTAAGGTGGGAGGCCTCCTACGAGCAGTACTTC
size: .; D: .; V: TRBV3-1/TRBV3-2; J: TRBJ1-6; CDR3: CASSPSGSSYNSPLHF; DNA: TGTGCCAGCAGCCCCAGTGGGAGCTCCTATAATTCACCCCTCCACTTT
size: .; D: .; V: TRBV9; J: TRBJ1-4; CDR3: CASSPWKGQGEKLFF; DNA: TGTGCCAGCAGCCCCTGGAAGGGTCAGGGCGAAAAACTGTTTTTT
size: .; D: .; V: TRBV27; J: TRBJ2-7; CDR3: CASKHDPPRLPYEQYF; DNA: TGTGCCAGCAAACACGACCCGCCGAGGCTCCCCTACGAGCAGTACTTC
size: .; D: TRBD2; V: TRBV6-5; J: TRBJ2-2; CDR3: CASSILAGNTGELFF; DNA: TGTGCCAGCAGTATACTAGCGGGGAACACCGGGGAGCTGTTTTTT
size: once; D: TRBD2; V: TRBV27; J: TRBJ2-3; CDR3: CASSLKIPGLAGAGFDTQYF; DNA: TGTGCCAGCAGTCTCAAAATTCCGGGACTAGCGGGAGCGGGTTTTGATACGCAGTATTTT
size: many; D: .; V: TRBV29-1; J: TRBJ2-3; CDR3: CSVEGAVDTQYF; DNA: TGCAGCGTTGAGGGGGCCGTAGATACGCAGTATTTT
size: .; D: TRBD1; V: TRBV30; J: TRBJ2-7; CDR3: CAWKPTGGVYEQYF; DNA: TGTGCCTGGAAACCTACAGGGGGTGTCTACGAGCAGTACTTC
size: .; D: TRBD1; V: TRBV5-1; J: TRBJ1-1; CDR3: CASSWGQGRFTEAFF; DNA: TGCGCCAGCAGCTGGGGACAGGGACGATTCACTGAAGCTTTCTTT
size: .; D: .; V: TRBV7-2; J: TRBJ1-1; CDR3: CASSLQGSVNTEAFF; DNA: TGTGCCAGCAGCCTACAGGGTTCCGTGAACACTGAAGCTTTCTTT
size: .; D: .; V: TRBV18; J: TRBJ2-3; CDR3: CASSLNLDTQYF; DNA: TGTGCCAGCTCACTTAATCTGGATACGCAGTATTTT
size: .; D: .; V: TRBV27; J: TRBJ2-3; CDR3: CAAGGGGDTQYF; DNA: TGTGCCGCAGGGGGAGGCGGAGATACGCAGTATTTT
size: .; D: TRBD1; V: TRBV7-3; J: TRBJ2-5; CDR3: CASSPGAGTEETQYF; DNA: TGTGCCAGCAGCCCCGGCGCCGGGACAGAAGAGACCCAGTACTTC
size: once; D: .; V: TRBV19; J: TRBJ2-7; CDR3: CASSAQVLSGYEQYF; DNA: TGTGCCAGTAGTGCCCAGGTTCTTTCAGGCTACGAGCAGTACTTC
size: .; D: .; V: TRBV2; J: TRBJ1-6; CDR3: CAIRWGGYNSPLHF; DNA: TGTGCCATCAGGTGGGGGGGCTATAATTCACCCCTCCACTTT
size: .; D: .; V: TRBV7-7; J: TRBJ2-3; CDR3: CASSPGQPLLDTQYF; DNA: TGTGCTAGCAGTCCCGGACAGCCTCTCCTAGATACGCAGTATTTT
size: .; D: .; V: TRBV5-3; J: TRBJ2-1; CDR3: CARIRSGSAVNEQFF; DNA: TGTGCCAGAATCCGATCCGGGTCCGCGGTGAATGAGCAGTTCTTC
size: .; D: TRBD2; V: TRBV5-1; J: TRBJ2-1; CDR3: CASSFVSGSGSFKNSYNEQFF; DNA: TGCGCCAGCAGCTTCGTCTCTGGTAGCGGGAGCTTTAAGAACTCCTACAATGAGCAGTTCTTC
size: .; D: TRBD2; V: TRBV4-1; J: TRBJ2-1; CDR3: CASSRQGLAGVGEQFF; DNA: TGCGCCAGCAGTCGCCAGGGACTAGCGGGAGTTGGTGAGCAGTTCTTC
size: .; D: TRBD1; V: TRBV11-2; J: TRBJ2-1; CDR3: CASSLTGNQHNEQFF; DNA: TGTGCCAGCAGCTTGACAGGGAATCAACACAATGAGCAGTTCTTC
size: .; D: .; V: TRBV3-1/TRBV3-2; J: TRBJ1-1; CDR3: CASSQGQGNFLNTEAFF; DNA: TGTGCCAGCAGCCAAGGGCAGGGGAATTTCTTGAACACTGAAGCTTTCTTT
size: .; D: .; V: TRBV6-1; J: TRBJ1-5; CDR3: CASSERSLSNQPQHF; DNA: TGTGCCAGCAGTGAGCGGAGTTTGAGCAATCAGCCCCAGCATTTT
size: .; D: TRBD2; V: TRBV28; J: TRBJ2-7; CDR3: CASSGASSGSEYEQYF; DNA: TGTGCCAGCAGTGGGGCGAGTAGCGGGAGTGAGTACGAGCAGTACTTC
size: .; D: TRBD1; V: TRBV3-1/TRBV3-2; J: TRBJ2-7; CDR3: CASSLGTGSYEQYF; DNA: TGTGCCAGCAGCCTAGGGACAGGATCCTACGAGCAGTACTTC
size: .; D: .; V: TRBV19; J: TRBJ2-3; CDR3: CASSIASTDTQYF; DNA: TGTGCCAGTAGTATAGCTAGCACAGATACGCAGTATTTT
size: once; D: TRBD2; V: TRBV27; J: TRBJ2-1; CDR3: CASSLFARLADNEQFF; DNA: TGTGCCAGCAGTTTATTCGCCCGACTAGCGGACAATGAGCAGTTCTTC
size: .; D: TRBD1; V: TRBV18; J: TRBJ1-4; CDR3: CASSPQQGTTNEKLFF; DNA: TGTGCCAGCTCACCACAACAGGGGACAACTAATGAAAAACTGTTTTTT
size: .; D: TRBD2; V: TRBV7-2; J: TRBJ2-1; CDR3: CASSLAAGGRQFF; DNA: TGTGCCAGCAGCTTAGCAGCGGGAGGGCGTCAGTTCTTC
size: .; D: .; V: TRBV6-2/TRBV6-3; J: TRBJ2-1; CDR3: CASSRGDEQFF; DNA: TGTGCCAGCAGCCGCGGCGATGAGCAGTTCTTC
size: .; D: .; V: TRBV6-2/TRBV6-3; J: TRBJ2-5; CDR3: CASSYIPGPGEVQYF; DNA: TGTGCCAGCAGTTACATCCCAGGTCCGGGGGAGGTCCAGTACTTC
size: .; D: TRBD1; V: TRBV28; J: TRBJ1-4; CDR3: CASSLPRFRQRQGRVEKLFF; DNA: TGTGCCAGCAGTCTGCCTCGTTTCCGTCAACGACAGGGAAGGGTGGAAAAACTGTTTTTT
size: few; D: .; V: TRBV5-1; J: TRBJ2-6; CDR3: CASRFGSYSGANVLTF; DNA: TGCGCCAGCAGATTCGGGAGCTACTCTGGGGCCAACGTCCTGACTTTC
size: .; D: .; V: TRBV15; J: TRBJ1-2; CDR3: CATSRGRGRYTF; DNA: TGTGCCACCAGCAGAGGAAGGGGTCGCTACACCTTC
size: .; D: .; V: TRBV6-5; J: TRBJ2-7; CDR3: CASRGEKLELYEQYF; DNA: TGTGCCAGCAGAGGAGAGAAACTAGAGCTCTACGAGCAGTACTTC
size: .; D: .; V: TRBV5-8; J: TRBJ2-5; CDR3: CASSLGGSQETQYF; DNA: TGTGCCAGCAGCTTGGGCGGGTCCCAAGAGACCCAGTACTTC
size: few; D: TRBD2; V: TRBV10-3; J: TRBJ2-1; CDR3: CAISKTSNPPDNEQFF; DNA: TGTGCCATCAGTAAGACTAGCAACCCCCCCGACAATGAGCAGTTCTTC
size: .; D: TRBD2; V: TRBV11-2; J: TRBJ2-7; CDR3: CASSFSGSGSYEQYF; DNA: TGTGCCAGCAGCTTTAGCGGGAGCGGTTCCTACGAGCAGTACTTC
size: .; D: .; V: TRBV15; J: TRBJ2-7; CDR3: CATSRLSLGAEQYF; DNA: TGTGCCACCAGCAGGCTAAGTTTAGGGGCCGAGCAGTACTTC